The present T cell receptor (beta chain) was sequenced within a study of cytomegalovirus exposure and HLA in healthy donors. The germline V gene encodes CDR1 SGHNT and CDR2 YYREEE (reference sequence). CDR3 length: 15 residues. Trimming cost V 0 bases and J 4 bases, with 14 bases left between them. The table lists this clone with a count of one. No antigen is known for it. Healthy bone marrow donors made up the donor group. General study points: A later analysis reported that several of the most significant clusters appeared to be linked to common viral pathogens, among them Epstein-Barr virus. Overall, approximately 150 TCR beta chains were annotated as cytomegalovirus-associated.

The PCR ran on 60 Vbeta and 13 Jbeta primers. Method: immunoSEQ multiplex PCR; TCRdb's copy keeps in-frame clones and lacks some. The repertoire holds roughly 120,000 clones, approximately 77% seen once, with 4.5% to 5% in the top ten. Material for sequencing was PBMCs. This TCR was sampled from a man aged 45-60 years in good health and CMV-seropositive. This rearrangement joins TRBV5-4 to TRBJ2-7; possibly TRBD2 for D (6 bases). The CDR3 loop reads CASSLGGRGPYEQYF. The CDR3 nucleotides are TGTGCCAGCAGCTTGGGAGGGCGGGGACCATACGAGCAGTACTTC.